The TCR beta chain under discussion was sequenced for a study of naive and memory T cell subsets. An equimolar mix of two oligonucleotides served as the beta constant-region primer for TRBC1 and TRBC2. Four rounds of PCR amplified the ligated cDNA using nested alpha and beta constant-region primers plus SP2. From the UMI-ligation and nested PCR reads, TCRdb called clonotypes with MiXCR, one entry per CDR3 protein. The sample has 130,000 to 150,000 distinct CDR3 sequences, about a sixth seen once. General study points: Findings for naive and memory subsets could not be checked against ground truth.

Concerning this clonotype: The antigen is not known.

Trimming took 2 bases from V and 4 from J; bases not matched to a gene: 2. Germline loops: CDR1 KGHSH, CDR2 LQKENI. The CDR3 spans 14 residues. What was sequenced was naive CD4+ T cells from blood. The clonotype was recovered from a human donor in good health. The chain recombines TRBV18 with TRBJ2-1; the match to TRBD1 covers 7 bases. As DNA, the CDR3 is TGTGCCAGCTCACCAGAGACAGGGTACAATGAGCAGTTCTTC. This codes for CASSPETGYNEQFF.